The source of this T cell receptor (beta chain) is a study of shared clonotypes between healthy human individuals. Overall study context: Each donor contributed plates that comprised three CD4 naive, three CD4 memory, two CD8 naive and one CD8 memory.

Several immunoSEQ plates received, in even portions, the genomic DNA of each subset. Profiled with immunoSEQ multiplex PCR; TCRdb holds only in-frame clones, not every one. Counted here are some 1,600,000 clones, approximately 98% occurring once; the ten biggest clones make up 0.4% to 0.45%. Only Caucasian adults living in Nashville, Tennessee served as donors. CDR3 length equals 12 residues. The V gene's germline CDR1 is SEHNR and CDR2 FQNEAQ (reference sequence). The ends were cut back, 3 bases at V and 4 bases at J, with 6 bases in the middle. Sequencing was performed on naive CD4+ T cells sorted from blood. Subset of the sample: CD45RA+ positively selected. The clonotype originates from a man younger than 40 in good health. This chain links TRBV7-9 with TRBJ1-2, with D uncertain. The DNA of the CDR3 is TGTGCCAGCAGCTTCAAAGTCTATGGCTACACCTTC. This sequence encodes CASSFKVYGYTF.